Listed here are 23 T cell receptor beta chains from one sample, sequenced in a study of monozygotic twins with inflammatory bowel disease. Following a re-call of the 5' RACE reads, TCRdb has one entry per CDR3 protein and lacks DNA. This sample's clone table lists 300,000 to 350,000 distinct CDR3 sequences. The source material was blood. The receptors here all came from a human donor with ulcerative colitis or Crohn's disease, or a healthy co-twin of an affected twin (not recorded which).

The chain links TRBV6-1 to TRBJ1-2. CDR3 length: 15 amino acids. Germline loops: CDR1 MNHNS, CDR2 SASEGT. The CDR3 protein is CASSVYEGAFDGYTF.

The CDR3 spells CASSLATKQETQYF. This sequence joins TRBV3-1 and TRBJ2-5; there is no DNA to check the TCRdb D call of TRBD2. The V gene's germline CDR1 is LGHDT and CDR2 YNNKEL (reference sequence). This CDR3 is 14 amino acids long.

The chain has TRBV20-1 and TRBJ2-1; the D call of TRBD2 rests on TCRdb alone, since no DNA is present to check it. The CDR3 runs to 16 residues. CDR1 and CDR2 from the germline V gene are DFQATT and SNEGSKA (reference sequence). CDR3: CSAPYPPDRSYNEQFF.

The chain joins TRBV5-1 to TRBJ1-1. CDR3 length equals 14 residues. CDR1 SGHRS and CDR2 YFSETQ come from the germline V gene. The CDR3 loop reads CASSLRDLNTEAFF.

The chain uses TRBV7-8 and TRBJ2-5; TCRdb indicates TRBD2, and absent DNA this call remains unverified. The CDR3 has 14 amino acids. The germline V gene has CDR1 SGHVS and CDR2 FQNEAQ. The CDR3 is CASSPGSGKETQYF. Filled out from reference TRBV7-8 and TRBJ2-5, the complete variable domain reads GAGVSQSPRYKVAKRGQDVALRCDPISGHVSLFWYQQALGQGPEFLTYFQNEAQLDKSGLPSDRFFAERPEGSVSTLKIQRTQQEDSAVYLCASSPGSGKETQYFGPGTRLLVL.

The CDR3 spells CASRSSKSQTQYF. V and J are TRBV5-1 and TRBJ2-5. In germline, CDR1 is SGHRS, CDR2 YFSETQ. The CDR3 covers 13 residues.

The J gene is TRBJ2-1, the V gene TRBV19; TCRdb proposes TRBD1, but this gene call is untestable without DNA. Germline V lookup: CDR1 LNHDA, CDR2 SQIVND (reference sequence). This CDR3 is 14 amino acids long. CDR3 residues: CASSRTGRYNEQFF.

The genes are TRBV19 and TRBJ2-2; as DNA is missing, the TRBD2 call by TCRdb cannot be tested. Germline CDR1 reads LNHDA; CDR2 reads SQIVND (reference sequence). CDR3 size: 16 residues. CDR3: CASSRPGLANTGELFF.

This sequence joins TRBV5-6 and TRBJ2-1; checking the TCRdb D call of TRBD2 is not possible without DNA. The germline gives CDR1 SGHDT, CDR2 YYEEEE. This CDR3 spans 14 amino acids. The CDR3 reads CASSLTGGGALVFF.

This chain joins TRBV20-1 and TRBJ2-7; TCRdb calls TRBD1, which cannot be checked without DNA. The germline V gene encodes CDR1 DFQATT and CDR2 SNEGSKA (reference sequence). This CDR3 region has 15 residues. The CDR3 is CSARDGGQGRIGQYF.

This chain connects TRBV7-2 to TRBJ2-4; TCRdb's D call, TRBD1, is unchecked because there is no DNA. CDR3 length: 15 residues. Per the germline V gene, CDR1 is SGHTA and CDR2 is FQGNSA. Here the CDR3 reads CASSLEPGQKNIQYF.

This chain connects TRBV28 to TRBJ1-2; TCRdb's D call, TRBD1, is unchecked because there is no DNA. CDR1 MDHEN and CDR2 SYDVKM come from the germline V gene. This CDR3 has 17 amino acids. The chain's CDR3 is CASSLGQKVLPRYGYTF.

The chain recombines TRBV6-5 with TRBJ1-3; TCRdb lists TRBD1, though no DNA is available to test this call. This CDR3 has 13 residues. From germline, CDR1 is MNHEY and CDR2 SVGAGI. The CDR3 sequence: CASSGTDGNTIYF.

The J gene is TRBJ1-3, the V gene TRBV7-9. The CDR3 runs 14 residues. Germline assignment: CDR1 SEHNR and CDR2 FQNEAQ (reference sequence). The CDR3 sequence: CASSLTDGGNTIYF.

The CDR3 sequence is CASSQQSSRGQETQYF. V and J are TRBV4-1 and TRBJ2-5; the TCRdb call, TRBD2, lacks DNA for checking. The germline CDR1 and CDR2 sequences are MGHRA and YSYEKL. The CDR3 extends over 16 amino acids.

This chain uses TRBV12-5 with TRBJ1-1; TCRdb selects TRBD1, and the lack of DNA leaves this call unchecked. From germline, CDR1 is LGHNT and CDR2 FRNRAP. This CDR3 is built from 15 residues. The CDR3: CASAPNLKLNTEAFF.

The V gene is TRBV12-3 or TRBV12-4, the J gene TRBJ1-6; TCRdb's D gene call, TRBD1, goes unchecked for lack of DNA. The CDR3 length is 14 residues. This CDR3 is CASSPRTGNSPLHF.

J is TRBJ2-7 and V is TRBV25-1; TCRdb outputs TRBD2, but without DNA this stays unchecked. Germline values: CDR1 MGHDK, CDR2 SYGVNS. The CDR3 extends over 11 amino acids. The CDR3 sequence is CASTEAGRQYF.

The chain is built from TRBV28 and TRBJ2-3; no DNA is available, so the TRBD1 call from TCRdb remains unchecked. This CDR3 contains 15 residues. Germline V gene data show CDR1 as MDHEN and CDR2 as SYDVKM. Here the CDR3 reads CASSGLPGQGDTQYF.

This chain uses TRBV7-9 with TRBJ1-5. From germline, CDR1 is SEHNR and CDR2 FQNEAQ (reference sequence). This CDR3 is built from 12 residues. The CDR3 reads CASSFSDQPQHF.

The CDR3 reads CASSLWTGEANTGELFF. The V gene is TRBV3-1, the J gene TRBJ2-2; the D gene TCRdb calls, TRBD1, cannot be checked with no DNA. The germline CDR1 and CDR2 sequences are LGHDT and YNNKEL (reference sequence). The CDR3 runs 17 residues.

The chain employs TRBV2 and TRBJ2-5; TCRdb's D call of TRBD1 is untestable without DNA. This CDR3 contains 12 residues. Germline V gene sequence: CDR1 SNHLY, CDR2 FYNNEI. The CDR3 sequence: CAGNRDVGTQYF.

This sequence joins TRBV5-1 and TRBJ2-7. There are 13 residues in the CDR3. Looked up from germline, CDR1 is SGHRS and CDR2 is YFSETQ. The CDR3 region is CASSFDGPAVQYF.